This T cell receptor beta chain was captured by sequencing in a study of blood T cells in healthy people across ages. This clonotype was seen more than once but under ten times. Germline V gives CDR1 SEHNR, CDR2 FQNEAQ (reference sequence). Trimming pared 5 bases from V and 3 bases from J, leaving 11 bases between. The CDR3 length is 13 residues. Sample-barcoded 5' priming and a J-beta primer mix drove a second PCR of roughly 7 to 11 cycles. A tag from a template-switch adaptor with 12 random nucleotides marked each cDNA molecule. TCRdb used MiXCR to reprocess the 5' RACE reads, holding one entry per CDR3 protein. The sample yields under 850,000 distinct CDR3 sequences, 30% to 45% seen once.

This receptor was obtained from a man younger than 35 in good health. Sequencing was carried out using blood. The gene calls are TRBV7-9 and TRBJ2-7; tentatively, D is TRBD2 (6 bases). The CDR3 DNA is TGTGCCAGCAGCCGCGCGCGGGGCTACGAGCAGTACTTC. Protein: CASSRARGYEQYF.